A selection of T cell receptor beta chains follows, all from one sample in a study of immune characterization of retroperitoneal liposarcoma. MiXCR was run by TCRdb on the PCR reads, yielding one entry per CDR3 protein. The sample contains fewer than 14,000 distinct CDR3 sequences, 27% of which appear only once. Material for sequencing was tumor tissue. The receptors were gathered from a male donor with retroperitoneal liposarcoma. CDR3s leave out the opening cysteine and the closing phenylalanine or tryptophan.

v_call: TRBV6-1; j_call: .; cdr3_aa: ASSLASSYNEQY
v_call: TRBV6-6; j_call: .; cdr3_aa: ASSYTGLEQY
v_call: TRBV6-1; j_call: TRBJ2-1; cdr3_aa: ASSEQETQF
v_call: TRBV11-3; j_call: TRBJ2-1; cdr3_aa: ASSITRNEQF
v_call: TRBV6-1; j_call: TRBJ2-2; cdr3_aa: ASSGLAGNTGELF
v_call: TRBV27; j_call: TRBJ2-1; cdr3_aa: ASSFSGSHADEQF
v_call: TRBV6-1; j_call: TRBJ2-1; cdr3_aa: ASSPSGDEQF
v_call: TRBV11-3; j_call: .; cdr3_aa: ASSLSRGLSYEQY
v_call: TRBV6-1; j_call: TRBJ2-3; cdr3_aa: ASSEAPGITDTQY
v_call: TRBV6-6; j_call: TRBJ2-4; cdr3_aa: ASSYSFSRAKNIQY
v_call: TRBV25-1; j_call: TRBJ2-4; cdr3_aa: ASVAANEQY
v_call: TRBV6-1; j_call: TRBJ2-1; cdr3_aa: ASGIRLAGGREQF
v_call: TRBV6-2/TRBV6-3; j_call: TRBJ2-4; cdr3_aa: ASSYSMTESFQGIQY
v_call: TRBV27; j_call: TRBJ2-1; cdr3_aa: ASSGQTQF
v_call: TRBV6-1; j_call: .; cdr3_aa: ASRSWVSSYNEQY
v_call: TRBV7-2; j_call: TRBJ2-6; cdr3_aa: ASSLRGPGANVLT
v_call: TRBV6-1; j_call: TRBJ2-4; cdr3_aa: ASSEGGPLKNIQY
v_call: TRBV19; j_call: .; cdr3_aa: ASSMLPSGGETQY
v_call: TRBV12-5; j_call: TRBJ2-7; cdr3_aa: ASGLVPGQLAKGAYEQY
v_call: TRBV6-1; j_call: .; cdr3_aa: ASSSGNEQY
v_call: TRBV6-6; j_call: TRBJ2-3; cdr3_aa: ASSSGGVSTDTQY
v_call: TRBV12-3/TRBV12-4; j_call: .; cdr3_aa: ASSSLGRRGRLASESETQY
v_call: TRBV6-6; j_call: TRBJ2-7; cdr3_aa: ASSYSRTSGNEQY
v_call: TRBV6-6; j_call: .; cdr3_aa: ASSYSNYGTGAYEQY
v_call: TRBV11-2; j_call: TRBJ2-1; cdr3_aa: ASSFASQSQETQF
v_call: TRBV6-1; j_call: TRBJ1-5; cdr3_aa: ASAIGSQPQH
v_call: TRBV6-1; j_call: TRBJ2-1; cdr3_aa: ASSDPGLATVYNEQF
v_call: TRBV11-2; j_call: TRBJ2-1; cdr3_aa: ASSLGPGAYNEQF
v_call: TRBV7-2; j_call: TRBJ1-1; cdr3_aa: ASSEHRNTEAF
v_call: TRBV6-1; j_call: TRBJ2-5; cdr3_aa: ASSAAFETQY
v_call: TRBV5-3; j_call: TRBJ2-5; cdr3_aa: ASSLEQGAGETQY
v_call: TRBV27; j_call: TRBJ2-1; cdr3_aa: ASSFVGETQF
v_call: TRBV12-3/TRBV12-4; j_call: TRBJ1-2; cdr3_aa: ASSLEGEAYGYT
v_call: TRBV7-8; j_call: TRBJ1-1; cdr3_aa: ASSRPGATEAF
v_call: TRBV7-3; j_call: TRBJ2-3; cdr3_aa: ASSIYRDRSDTQY
v_call: TRBV6-1; j_call: .; cdr3_aa: ASRDRDNEQY
v_call: TRBV10-2; j_call: TRBJ2-1; cdr3_aa: ASSEEPYRTGGGEQF
v_call: TRBV12-5; j_call: TRBJ2-3; cdr3_aa: ASGRTDTQY
v_call: TRBV6-1; j_call: TRBJ2-7; cdr3_aa: ASSDWGASHEQY
v_call: TRBV6-1; j_call: TRBJ2-1; cdr3_aa: ASSYRSSGVHEQF